Listed below are T cell receptor beta chains from one sample, sequenced in a study of cytomegalovirus exposure and HLA in healthy donors. TCRdb keeps only in-frame clones here, not all; method: immunoSEQ multiplex PCR. The table shows around 250,000 clones, with 90% occurring only once. Sequenced: PBMCs. All receptors come from a woman under 30 in good health and CMV-seronegative. Both conserved end residues are part of each CDR3. The D gene is left open where the match is weak. Part of the rows lack a size; the others show once, few, many or a class for expanded clones.

v_gene	abundance	j_gene	d_gene	CDR3aa	CDR3nt
TRBV27	NA	TRBJ2-7	NA	CASRLNLGGPTYEQYF	TGTGCCAGCAGACTGAACCTAGGGGGTCCCACCTACGAGCAGTACTTC
TRBV5-4	NA	TRBJ2-2	NA	CASSFSQGNTGELFF	TGTGCCAGCAGCTTTTCACAGGGGAACACCGGGGAGCTGTTTTTT
TRBV6-5	NA	TRBJ1-2	NA	CASGAYNRPYGYTF	TGTGCCAGCGGGGCCTACAATCGACCGTATGGCTACACCTTC
TRBV28	NA	TRBJ1-2	NA	CASTDHTPGGYGYTF	TGTGCCAGCACCGATCATACACCGGGGGGCTATGGCTACACCTTC
TRBV7-3	NA	TRBJ1-1	NA	CASSLNSGEYTEAFF	TGTGCCAGCAGCTTAAATTCAGGGGAATACACTGAAGCTTTCTTT
TRBV13	NA	TRBJ2-5	TRBD2	CASSYWTRGQQETQYF	TGTGCCAGCAGCTACTGGACTAGGGGCCAGCAAGAGACCCAGTACTTC
TRBV10-3	NA	TRBJ1-2	TRBD1	CAIKGQGSYGYTF	TGTGCCATCAAAGGACAGGGAAGCTATGGCTACACCTTC
TRBV7-8	NA	TRBJ2-3	TRBD1	CASSLGQAGTDTQYF	TGTGCCAGCAGCTTGGGACAGGCAGGTACAGATACGCAGTATTTT
TRBV6-1	few	TRBJ2-2	NA	CASSVFRVVSTGELFF	TGTGCCAGCAGTGTTTTCAGGGTGGTGAGCACCGGGGAGCTGTTTTTT
TRBV5-4	once	TRBJ1-3	NA	CASSSGGSGNTIYF	TGTGCCAGCAGCTCGGGGGGATCTGGAAACACCATATATTTT
TRBV4-1	NA	TRBJ2-1	NA	CASSQSRGGEQFF	TGCGCCAGCAGCCAATCCCGAGGGGGTGAGCAGTTCTTC
TRBV15	NA	TRBJ1-2	NA	CATSRDAQGTDGYTF	TGTGCCACCAGCAGAGACGCACAGGGAACAGATGGCTACACCTTC
TRBV15	once	TRBJ1-5	TRBD1	CATSRGQGAQGNQPQHF	TGTGCCACCAGCAGAGGACAGGGGGCGCAGGGCAATCAGCCCCAGCATTTT
TRBV5-1	NA	TRBJ2-2	NA	CASSGGTAEAGELFF	TGCGCCAGCAGCGGGGGGACAGCGGAAGCCGGGGAGCTGTTTTTT
TRBV9	NA	TRBJ2-1	TRBD1	CASSEQGINNEQFF	TGTGCCAGCAGCGAACAGGGGATCAACAATGAGCAGTTCTTC
TRBV19	once	TRBJ2-7	TRBD1	CASSIRQGVAYEQYF	TGTGCCAGTAGTATCCGTCAGGGGGTAGCCTACGAGCAGTACTTC
TRBV28	NA	TRBJ2-1	TRBD2	CASSLTGEGYNEQFF	TGTGCCAGCAGTTTGACGGGGGAGGGGTACAATGAGCAGTTCTTC
TRBV4-1	NA	TRBJ2-1	TRBD2	CASSQPGLAGTLTYNEQFF	TGCGCCAGCAGCCAACCGGGACTAGCGGGGACCCTGACCTACAATGAGCAGTTCTTC
TRBV6-1	NA	TRBJ1-1	NA	CASSDRGGMNTEAFF	TGTGCCAGCAGTGATAGGGGGGGAATGAACACTGAAGCTTTCTTT
TRBV2	once	TRBJ1-6	NA	CASGSQTYNSPLHF	TGTGCCAGCGGTTCGCAGACATATAATTCACCCCTCCACTTT
TRBV28	NA	TRBJ2-3	TRBD2	CASRDTGTRRTDTQYF	TGTGCCAGCAGAGATACCGGGACTAGGAGAACAGATACGCAGTATTTT
TRBV15	NA	TRBJ1-2	TRBD1	CATSRGDSSKSYGYTF	TGTGCCACCAGCAGAGGGGACAGCTCAAAGAGCTATGGCTACACCTTC
TRBV27	NA	TRBJ1-1	NA	CASSLSGFNTEAFF	TGTGCCAGCAGTTTATCGGGCTTTAACACTGAAGCTTTCTTT
TRBV28	NA	TRBJ2-3	TRBD2	CASPPASGGSTDTQYF	TGTGCCAGCCCTCCGGCCAGCGGGGGGAGCACAGATACGCAGTATTTT
TRBV2	NA	TRBJ1-1	NA	CARAREGVGTEAFF	TGTGCCAGGGCAAGGGAGGGGGTCGGCACTGAAGCTTTCTTT
TRBV7-9	NA	TRBJ1-1	NA	CASSLAGPANTEAFF	TGTGCCAGCAGCTTAGCTGGGCCGGCGAACACTGAAGCTTTCTTT